Shown below are 18 T cell receptor beta chains from a single sample sequenced in a study. TCRdb re-called the 5' RACE reads with MiXCR, one entry per CDR3 protein. The sample carries 45,000 to 70,000 distinct CDR3 sequences, more than 25% recorded once. What was sequenced was tumor-infiltrating memory CD4+ T cells sorted from the breast tumor. Subset described: memory CD4+ T cells, CD4+CD45RO+CD25-. Receptors were obtained from a female donor with breast cancer.

In this sample, this clonotype turned up a few times. This chain uses TRBV20-1 with TRBJ2-5, with 7 bases identical to TRBD2. Germline-derived CDR1 and CDR2 are DFQATT and SNEGSKA (reference sequence). The CDR3 contains 16 residues. V dropped 0 bases and J dropped 0; count of bases not matched to a gene: 7. CDR3 protein: CSARDFQRGDQETQYF. The CDR3 DNA is TGCAGTGCTAGAGATTTCCAGCGGGGAGACCAAGAGACCCAGTACTTC.

The V call is TRBV20-1, the J call TRBJ2-5; D unclear. This CDR3 region has 13 residues. With 1 base removed from V and 2 bases from J, the gap between germline ends came to 8 bases. Germline CDR1 is DFQATT and CDR2 is SNEGSKA (reference sequence). The CDR3 sequence: CSARAWDQETQYF. In DNA, the CDR3 is TGCAGTGCTAGAGCGTGGGATCAAGAGACCCAGTACTTC.

This clonotype was counted a few times. The chain carries TRBV7-8 and TRBJ1-6; tentative D call: TRBD1 (5 bases). The V and J ends lost 1 base and 14 bases respectively, with 18 bases between them. There are 15 residues in the CDR3. Germline V gives CDR1 SGHVS, CDR2 FQNEAQ. CDR3: CASSLVPGPGVTLHF. CDR3 bases: TGTGCCAGCAGCTTAGTGCCAGGGCCGGGGGTGACCCTCCACTTT. Based on the CDR3 plus reference TRBV7-8 and TRBJ1-6, the full variable domain is GAGVSQSPRYKVAKRGQDVALRCDPISGHVSLFWYQQALGQGPEFLTYFQNEAQLDKSGLPSDRFFAERPEGSVSTLKIQRTQQEDSAVYLCASSLVPGPGVTLHFGNGTRLTVT.

About this clonotype itself: This sequence may be a read error, since a much larger clone differs from it by one base. The CDR3 loop is CSAPTARGEEQFF. The CDR3 DNA reads as TGCAGTGCTCCAACGGCCCGAGGGGAAGAGCAGTTCTTC. The chain carries TRBV20-1 and TRBJ2-1; the D gene could be TRBD1 or TRBD2 (5 bases each). This CDR3 has 13 residues. V dropped 5 bases and J dropped 10 bases, with 18 bases sitting between them. Looked up from germline, CDR1 is DFQATT and CDR2 is SNEGSKA (reference sequence).

This clonotype has only a few counts. The rearrangement uses TRBV5-6 and TRBJ2-7; D uncertain. The length of the CDR3 is 17 residues. The germline V gene has CDR1 SGHDT and CDR2 YYEEEE. Trimming pared 0 bases from V and 3 bases from J, leaving 19 bases between. As DNA, the CDR3 is TGTGCCAGCAGCTTGGATAGGGCAGCCCTACGCCTCTACGAGCAGTACTTC. Amino acids: CASSLDRAALRLYEQYF.

In this sample, this clonotype turned up a few times. The chain carries TRBV5-5 and TRBJ2-7; 7 positions agree with TRBD1. From germline, CDR1 is SGHKS and CDR2 YYEKEE (reference sequence). The J segment lost 5 bases and the V segment lost 0 bases, leaving 2 bases of the junction unmatched. CDR3 size: 13 residues. CDR3 DNA sequence: TGTGCCAGCAGCTTGGGGGGACAGAACGAGCAGTACTTC. Translation gives CASSLGGQNEQYF.

CDR3 in DNA: TGTGCCAGCAGTTTAAAGGGGACAGTATCCTATGGCTACACCTTC. The encoded protein is CASSLKGTVSYGYTF. The chain carries TRBV27 and TRBJ1-2, with TRBD1 identical over 7 bases. Germline V gene sequence: CDR1 MNHEY, CDR2 SMNVEV (reference sequence). V gave up 2 bases and J gave up 4 bases; unmatched junction bases: 7. This CDR3 has 15 amino acids.

The chain has TRBV20-1 and TRBJ2-7, with TRBD1 matching 9 bases. Germline values: CDR1 DFQATT, CDR2 SNEGSKA (reference sequence). The length of the CDR3 is 14 residues. V lost 6 bases and J lost 1; bases outside the gene matches: 7. DNA of the CDR3: TGCAGTGCGCGCCGGGACAGGGAATCCTACGAGCAGTACTTC. Its protein product is CSARRDRESYEQYF.

This clonotype turned up a few times. The chain has TRBV18 and TRBJ2-1; 9 bases are shared with TRBD1. The CDR3 is 14 amino acids. V was pared by 2 bases and J by 7 bases, with 3 bases of the junction left unmatched. Germline CDR1 KGHSH, CDR2 LQKENI. CDR3 in DNA: TGTGCCAGCTCACCAGGACAGGGGTGGAATGAGCAGTTCTTC. This gives the protein CASSPGQGWNEQFF.

The V and J genes are TRBV28 and TRBJ2-2; D remains unclear. Trimming pared 7 bases from V and 9 bases from J, leaving 12 bases between. This CDR3 has 12 residues. The germline CDR1 and CDR2 sequences are MDHEN and SYDVKM. CDR3 DNA: TGTGCCAGCACAATCAACTACAGGGAGCTGTTTTTT. It codes for CASTINYRELFF.

The chain recombines TRBV7-9 with TRBJ2-7, with 13 nucleotides matching TRBD2. V lost 6 bases and J lost 6; bases outside the gene matches: 2. The CDR3 loop spans 13 amino acids. The germline V gene encodes CDR1 SEHNR and CDR2 FQNEAQ (reference sequence). CDR3 in amino acids: CASSRTSGSEQYF. CDR3 coding DNA: TGTGCCAGCAGTAGGACTAGCGGGAGCGAGCAGTACTTC.

V usage is TRBV20-1 and J usage is TRBJ2-2; 12 nucleotides match TRBD2. The CDR3 covers 18 residues. Trimming cost V 6 bases and J 6 bases; bases outside gene matches: 17. From germline, CDR1 is DFQATT and CDR2 SNEGSKA (reference sequence). This chain's CDR3 is CSAKSGLAGGYSSGELFF. CDR3 sequence (DNA): TGCAGTGCAAAATCAGGGCTAGCGGGAGGGTACAGCTCCGGGGAGCTGTTTTTT.

The chain is built from TRBV9 and TRBJ2-1; D gene uncertain. Trimming took off 0 bases at V and 1 base at J, with 8 bases between the two ends. CDR1 SGDLS and CDR2 YYNGEE come from the germline V gene. The CDR3 sequence is 15 residues long. The CDR3 DNA reads as TGTGCCAGCAGCGTAGGGGATTATTCCTACAATGAGCAGTTCTTC. Its translation is CASSVGDYSYNEQFF.

This clonotype was seen only a few times. The V gene is TRBV29-1, the J gene TRBJ2-2; weak D call: TRBD2 (6 bases). V lost 5 bases and J lost 7, with 14 bases in between. The germline gives CDR1 SQVTM, CDR2 ANQGSEA. The CDR3 sequence is 13 residues long. This CDR3 is CSVRTLSGGELFF. DNA for the CDR3: TGCAGCGTTAGGACCCTTAGCGGCGGGGAGCTGTTTTTT.

The CDR3 DNA reads TGTGCCAGCAGTGAAGTAGGATCGGGGGAGGGCCGTCGGCAGTTCTTC. It codes for CASSEVGSGEGRRQFF. The J gene is TRBJ2-1, the V gene TRBV6-1; 7 nucleotides match TRBD2. The length of the CDR3 is 16 residues. Germline CDR1 and CDR2: MNHNS and SASEGT. With 1 base clipped from V and 12 bases from J, the junction kept 15 bases outside the gene matches.

V gene TRBV20-1 combines with J gene TRBJ2-1, with 8 bases that match TRBD2. Germline CDR1 and CDR2: DFQATT and SNEGSKA (reference sequence). The CDR3 runs to 15 residues. V lost 2 bases and J lost 2; bases outside the gene matches: 5. In DNA, the CDR3 is TGCAGTGCTAGAACTAGCGGAACCGCCTACAATGAGCAGTTCTTC. As protein: CSARTSGTAYNEQFF.

The rearrangement joins TRBV19 to TRBJ1-5; no clear D gene. Germline V lookup: CDR1 LNHDA, CDR2 SQIVND (reference sequence). The CDR3 runs 15 residues. V lost 5 bases and J lost 2, with 13 bases in between. CDR3 in amino acids: CASSPDSVGNQPQHF. In DNA form, the CDR3 reads TGTGCCAGTAGTCCAGATTCAGTTGGCAATCAGCCCCAGCATTTT.

This clonotype was seen only a few times. J is TRBJ2-1 and V is TRBV12-3 or TRBV12-4; TRBD1 is a possible D gene (5 bases). The CDR3 is made up of 14 amino acids. Trimming took 7 bases from V and 5 from J, leaving 15 bases between them. The CDR3 region has the DNA TGTGCCAGCACGCGAACTGGGGCAAACAATGAGCAGTTCTTC. The encoded protein is CASTRTGANNEQFF.